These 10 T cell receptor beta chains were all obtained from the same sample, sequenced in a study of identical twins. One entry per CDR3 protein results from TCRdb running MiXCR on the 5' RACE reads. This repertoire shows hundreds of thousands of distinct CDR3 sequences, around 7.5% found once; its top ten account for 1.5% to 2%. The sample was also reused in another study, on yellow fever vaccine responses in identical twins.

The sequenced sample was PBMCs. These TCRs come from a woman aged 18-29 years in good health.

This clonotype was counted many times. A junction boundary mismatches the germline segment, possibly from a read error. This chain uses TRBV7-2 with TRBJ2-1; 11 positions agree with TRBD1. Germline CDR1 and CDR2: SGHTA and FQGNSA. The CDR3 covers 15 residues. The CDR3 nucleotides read TGTGCCAGCAGCTTAGAAACCGGGACAGGGGGTGCGTTTCTCTTC. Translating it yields CASSLETGTGGAFLF.

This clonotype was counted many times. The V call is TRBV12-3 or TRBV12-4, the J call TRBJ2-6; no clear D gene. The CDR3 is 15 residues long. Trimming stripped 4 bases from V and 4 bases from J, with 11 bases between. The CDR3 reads CASSYRRSGANVLTF. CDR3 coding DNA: TGTGCCAGCAGTTACCGGCGGTCCGGGGCCAACGTCCTGACTTTC.

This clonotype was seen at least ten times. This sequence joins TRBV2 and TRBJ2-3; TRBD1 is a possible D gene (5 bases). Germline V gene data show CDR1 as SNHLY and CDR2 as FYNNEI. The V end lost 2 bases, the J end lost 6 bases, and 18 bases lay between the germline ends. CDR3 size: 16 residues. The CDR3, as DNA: TGTGCCAGCAGTGAAAGGGGCAGGAGTCGTCGCGATACGCAGTATTTT. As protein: CASSERGRSRRDTQYF.

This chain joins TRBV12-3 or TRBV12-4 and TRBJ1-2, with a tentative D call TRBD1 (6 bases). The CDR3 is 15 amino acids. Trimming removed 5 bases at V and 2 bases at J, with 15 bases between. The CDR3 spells CASSPGEVLNYGYTF. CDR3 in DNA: TGTGCCAGCAGTCCAGGGGAGGTCCTAAACTATGGCTACACCTTC.

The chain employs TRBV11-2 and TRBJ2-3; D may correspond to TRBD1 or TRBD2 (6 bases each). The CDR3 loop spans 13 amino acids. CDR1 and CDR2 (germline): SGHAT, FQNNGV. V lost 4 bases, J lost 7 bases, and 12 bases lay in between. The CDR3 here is CASSSGGRNTQYF. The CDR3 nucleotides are TGTGCCAGCAGCTCCGGGGGCCGGAATACGCAGTATTTT.

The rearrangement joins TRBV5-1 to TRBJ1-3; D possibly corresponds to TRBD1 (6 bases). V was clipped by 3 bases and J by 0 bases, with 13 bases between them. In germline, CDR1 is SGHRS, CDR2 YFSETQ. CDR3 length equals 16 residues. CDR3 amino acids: CASSSGGGRSGNTIYF. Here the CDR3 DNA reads TGCGCCAGCAGCTCGGGCGGGGGGCGCTCTGGAAACACCATATATTTT.

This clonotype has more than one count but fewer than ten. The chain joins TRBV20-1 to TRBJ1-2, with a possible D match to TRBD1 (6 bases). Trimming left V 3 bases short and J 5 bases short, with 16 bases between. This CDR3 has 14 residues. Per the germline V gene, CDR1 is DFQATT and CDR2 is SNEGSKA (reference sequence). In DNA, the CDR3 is TGCAGTGCTAGTTCAGGGACAACTCAGTATGGCTACACCTTC. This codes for CSASSGTTQYGYTF.

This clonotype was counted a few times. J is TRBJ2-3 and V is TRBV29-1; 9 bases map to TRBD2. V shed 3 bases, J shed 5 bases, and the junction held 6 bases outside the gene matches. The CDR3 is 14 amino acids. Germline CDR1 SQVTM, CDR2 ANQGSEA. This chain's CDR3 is CSVDASGILDTQYF. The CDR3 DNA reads TGCAGCGTTGATGCTAGCGGGATTCTAGATACGCAGTATTTT.

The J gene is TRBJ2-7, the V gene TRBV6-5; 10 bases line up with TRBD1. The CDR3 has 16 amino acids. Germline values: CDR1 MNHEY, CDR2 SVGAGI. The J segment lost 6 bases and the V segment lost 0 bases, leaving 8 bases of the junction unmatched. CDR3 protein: CASSYSGQGIRSEQYV. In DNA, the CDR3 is TGTGCCAGCAGTTACTCGGGACAGGGGATCCGCTCCGAGCAGTACGTC.

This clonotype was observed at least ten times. Here the CDR3 reads CAIRAGADTGELFF. DNA for the CDR3: TGTGCCATCAGAGCAGGGGCGGACACCGGGGAGCTGTTTTTT. The chain is built from TRBV10-3 and TRBJ2-2; weak D call: TRBD1 (6 bases). Trimming removed 6 bases at V and 3 bases at J, with 11 bases between. Germline assignment: CDR1 ENHRY and CDR2 SYGVKD. The CDR3 consists of 14 residues.